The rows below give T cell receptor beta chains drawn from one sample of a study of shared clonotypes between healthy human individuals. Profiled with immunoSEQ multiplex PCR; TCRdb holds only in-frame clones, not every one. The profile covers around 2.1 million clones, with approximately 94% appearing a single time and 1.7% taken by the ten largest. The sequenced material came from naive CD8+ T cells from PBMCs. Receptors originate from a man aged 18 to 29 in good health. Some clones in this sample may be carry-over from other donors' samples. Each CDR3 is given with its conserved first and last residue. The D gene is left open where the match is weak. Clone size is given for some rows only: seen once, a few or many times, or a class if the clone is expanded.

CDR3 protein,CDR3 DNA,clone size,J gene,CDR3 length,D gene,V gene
CASSGTGGYTF,TGTGCCAGCTCGGGGACAGGGGGCTACACCTTC,NA,TRBJ1-2,11,TRBD1,TRBV18
CASSPTSGRAMNEQFF,TGTGCCAGCTCACCAACTAGCGGGAGGGCCATGAATGAGCAGTTCTTC,NA,TRBJ2-1,16,TRBD2,TRBV18
CASSYGRGEAYEQYF,TGTGCCAGCAGTTACGGAAGGGGGGAAGCCTACGAGCAGTACTTC,NA,TRBJ2-7,15,NA,TRBV6-5
CASSLNQNTGELFF,TGTGCCAGCAGTTTGAACCAGAACACCGGGGAGCTGTTTTTT,NA,TRBJ2-2,14,NA,TRBV6-5
CASSQTGGNEQFF,TGTGCCAGCAGCCAGACAGGGGGCAATGAGCAGTTCTTC,NA,TRBJ2-1,13,TRBD1,TRBV7-6
CASRPSGRNEQYF,TGCGCCAGCAGACCTAGCGGGAGAAACGAGCAGTACTTC,NA,TRBJ2-7,13,TRBD2,TRBV10-2
CASSQGGSYEQYF,TGTGCCAGCAGTCAGGGCGGATCCTACGAGCAGTACTTC,NA,TRBJ2-7,13,NA,TRBV27
CASSPDRDQETQYF,TGTGCCAGCAGTCCGGACAGAGACCAAGAGACCCAGTACTTC,once,TRBJ2-5,14,NA,TRBV7-9
CASSQETSGSAGELFF,TGCGCCAGCAGCCAAGAAACTAGCGGGAGCGCCGGGGAGCTGTTTTTT,NA,TRBJ2-2,16,TRBD2,TRBV4-3
CASGVNPGQGTYEQYF,TGCGCCAGTGGGGTGAACCCGGGACAGGGAACCTACGAGCAGTACTTC,NA,TRBJ2-7,16,TRBD1,TRBV4-1
CASRDQGNQPQHF,TGTGCCAGCAGGGATCAGGGGAATCAGCCCCAGCATTTT,NA,TRBJ1-5,13,NA,TRBV6-6
CASSQGAGGITEAFF,TGTGCCAGCAGCCAGGGGGCAGGGGGCATCACTGAAGCTTTCTTT,once,TRBJ1-1,15,TRBD1,TRBV7-3
CASSLGQGAGETQYF,TGTGCCAGCAGCCTCGGACAGGGGGCGGGGGAGACCCAGTACTTC,NA,TRBJ2-5,15,TRBD1,TRBV11-2
CASSQGRDRVYEQYF,TGCGCCAGCAGCCAAGGGCGGGACAGGGTCTACGAGCAGTACTTC,once,TRBJ2-7,15,TRBD1,TRBV4-1
CASSDRPYEQYF,TGTGCCAGCAGTGACAGGCCCTACGAGCAGTACTTC,NA,TRBJ2-7,12,NA,TRBV2
CASSFVPSGGWDGYTF,TGTGCCAGCAGCTTTGTCCCCTCGGGAGGGTGGGACGGCTACACCTTC,NA,TRBJ1-2,16,NA,TRBV7-2
CASSSGSPGLTDTQYF,TGCGCCAGCAGCTCCGGGTCGCCGGGGCTCACAGATACGCAGTATTTT,NA,TRBJ2-3,16,NA,TRBV5-1
CASSQDQTSYEQYF,TGCGCCAGCAGCCAAGACCAGACTAGTTACGAGCAGTACTTC,NA,TRBJ2-7,14,NA,TRBV4-1
CASSPQGSIYEQYF,TGCGCCAGCAGCCCGCAGGGATCTATCTACGAGCAGTACTTC,NA,TRBJ2-7,14,NA,TRBV4-1
CASSIAGSSYEQYF,TGCGCCAGCTCCATAGCGGGGAGCTCCTACGAGCAGTACTTC,NA,TRBJ2-7,14,TRBD2,TRBV4-1
CASSAPRQGSSLGYTF,TGTGCCAGCAGTGCACCGAGACAGGGGAGCTCCCTTGGCTACACCTTC,NA,TRBJ1-2,16,TRBD1,TRBV6-1
CASSVYRGQEKLFF,TGTGCCAGCAGTGTCTACAGGGGGCAGGAAAAACTGTTTTTT,NA,TRBJ1-4,14,TRBD1,TRBV6-1
CASSQTSGAYNEQFF,TGTGCCAGCAGCCAAACTAGCGGGGCATACAATGAGCAGTTCTTC,NA,TRBJ2-1,15,TRBD2,TRBV13
CASSFNPGFSSYEQYF,TGTGCCAGCAGTTTTAATCCGGGTTTTAGCTCCTACGAGCAGTACTTC,NA,TRBJ2-7,16,NA,TRBV27
CAFFDAPIYYGYTF,TGTGCCTTTTTTGACGCTCCCATCTACTATGGCTACACCTTC,NA,TRBJ1-2,14,NA,TRBV30
CATRSPAIGQEGRLRTYTGELFF,TGTGCCACCAGATCCCCGGCCATCGGGCAAGAGGGCCGCCTTCGGACTTACACCGGGGAGCTGTTTTTT,NA,TRBJ2-2,23,NA,TRBV15
CASSPGTFMNTEAFF,TGTGCCAGCAGTCCCGGGACGTTTATGAACACTGAAGCTTTCTTT,NA,TRBJ1-1,15,NA,TRBV6-1
CASSLGGYEKLFF,TGTGCCAGCAGCCTCGGAGGGTATGAAAAACTGTTTTTT,NA,TRBJ1-4,13,NA,TRBV5-5